The 11 T cell receptor beta chains below come from one sample, sequenced in a study of PD-L1 blockade in urothelial cancer (dated by TCRdb to 2017 to 2019). Library creation used the immunoSEQ multiplex PCR assay. TCRdb took this table from immuneACCESS and kept in-frame rearrangements with V and J called. Such tables lack part of the clones; where checked against another copy, unresolved V genes explain under half of the gap, and the rest is unexplained. The table for this sample lists approximately 70,000 clones; 85% to 90% of them were counted only once. The ten largest clonotypes hold less than 3.5% of the sample. The sample was PBMCs, taken around atezolizumab (anti-PD-L1) treatment. The origin of the receptors is a man aged 60 to 69 with urothelial cancer.

This sequence joins TRBV2 and TRBJ1-1, with D perhaps matching TRBD1 (5 bases). The CDR3 runs to 13 residues. Trimming left V 7 bases short and J 1 base short, with 10 bases between. Germline CDR1 SNHLY, CDR2 FYNNEI. For the CDR3, the DNA is TGTGCCAGCACAAACCAGGGGAACACTGAAGCTTTCTTT. This sequence encodes CASTNQGNTEAFF.

The gene calls are TRBV5-1 and TRBJ1-1; TRBD1 might be the D (6 bases). Germline V gives CDR1 SGHRS, CDR2 YFSETQ. Trimming pared 2 bases from V and 0 bases from J, leaving 11 bases between. The CDR3 is 15 residues long. CDR3 nucleotides: TGCGCCAGCAGCTTTACAGGGACGGTGAACACTGAAGCTTTCTTT. It translates to CASSFTGTVNTEAFF. Looking up the rest from reference TRBV5-1 and TRBJ1-1 gives the full variable domain: KAGVTQTPRYLIKTRGQQVTLSCSPISGHRSVSWYQQTPGQGLQFLFEYFSETQRNKGNFPGRFSGRQFSNSRSEMNVSTLELGDSALYLCASSFTGTVNTEAFFGQGTRLTVV.

The chain is built from TRBV19 and TRBJ1-5; D call uncertain. CDR3 length equals 17 residues. The germline V and J ends were trimmed by 1 base and 4 bases, with 17 bases remaining between them. In germline, CDR1 is LNHDA, CDR2 SQIVND (reference sequence). CDR3 loop: CASSIVTLRTGNQPQHF. The CDR3 DNA reads as TGTGCCAGTAGTATAGTGACCCTTCGGACGGGGAATCAGCCCCAGCATTTT.

CDR3: CASRLTGPYEQYF. DNA for the CDR3: TGTGCCAGCAGGTTAACAGGGCCTTACGAGCAGTACTTC. The V gene is TRBV28, the J gene TRBJ2-7; D may be TRBD1 (6 bases). Between the trimmed V and J ends, which lost 6 bases and 4 bases, there was a span of 13 bases. Germline V gene lookup returns CDR1 MDHEN and CDR2 SYDVKM. This CDR3 contains 13 residues. Filled out from reference TRBV28 and TRBJ2-7, the complete variable domain reads DVKVTQSSRYLVKRTGEKVFLECVQDMDHENMFWYRQDPGLGLRLIYFSYDVKMKEKGDIPEGYSVSREKKERFSLILESASTNQTSMYLCASRLTGPYEQYFGPGTRLTVT.

A remark on this clone: Other DNA sequences in the same sample also yield this CDR3. In nucleotides, the CDR3 is TGCGCCAGCAGTGAGTCCCCGCGATATGGCTACACCTTC. It codes for CASSESPRYGYTF. The chain recombines TRBV10-1 with TRBJ1-2; D remains ambiguous. Between the trimmed V and J ends, which lost 0 bases and 5 bases, there was a span of 7 bases. The CDR3 runs to 13 residues. CDR1 WNHNN and CDR2 SYGVQD come from the germline V gene (reference sequence).

The rearrangement uses TRBV19 and TRBJ2-3, with TRBD2 matching over 12 bases. V trimming: 5 bases; J trimming: 5 bases; junction bases outside the gene matches: 14. This CDR3 comprises 18 residues. Germline values: CDR1 LNHDA, CDR2 SQIVND (reference sequence). CDR3 DNA: TGTGCCAGTAGTGTTGACAGCGGACTAGCGGGAAGGTTAGATACGCAGTATTTT. This sequence encodes CASSVDSGLAGRLDTQYF.

The V and J genes are TRBV7-3 and TRBJ2-1, with 9 bases identical to TRBD2. Per germline, CDR1 SGHTA and CDR2 FQGTGA. This CDR3 has 17 residues. The trim removed 0 bases at V and 0 bases at J, leaving 3 bases unmatched. The CDR3 here is CASSLTAGGDSYNEQFF. The DNA for the CDR3 is TGTGCCAGCAGCTTAACAGCGGGGGGTGACTCCTACAATGAGCAGTTCTTC. The full variable domain, its missing parts supplied by reference TRBV7-3 and TRBJ2-1, is GAGVSQTPSNKVTEKGKYVELRCDPISGHTALYWYRQSLGQGPEFLIYFQGTGAADDSGLPNDRFFAVRPEGSVSTLKIQRTERGDSAVYLCASSLTAGGDSYNEQFFGPGTRLTVL.

This rearrangement joins TRBV28 to TRBJ1-1; D ambiguous. The CDR3 consists of 12 residues. Trimming took off 5 bases at V and 12 bases at J, with 16 bases between the two ends. CDR1 and CDR2 from the germline V gene are MDHEN and SYDVKM. The CDR3 loop is CASSAQAHQPFF. CDR3 nucleotide sequence: TGTGCCAGCAGTGCCCAAGCCCACCAACCTTTCTTT.

The chain joins TRBV5-8 to TRBJ1-1; 9 bases map to TRBD1. Germline V gene sequence: CDR1 SGHTS, CDR2 YDEGEE. The CDR3 extends over 17 amino acids. V gave up 4 bases and J gave up 0 bases; unmatched junction bases: 10. The CDR3 here is CASSLGQGSFVNTEAFF. The CDR3 DNA is TGTGCCAGCAGCCTGGGACAGGGTTCTTTCGTGAACACTGAAGCTTTCTTT.

The V and J genes are TRBV6-4 and TRBJ2-3; TRBD1 is a possible D gene (6 bases). Trimming cost V 5 bases and J 1 base, with 10 bases left between them. This CDR3 has 14 residues. Germline V gives CDR1 MRHNA, CDR2 SNTAGT. As DNA, the CDR3 is TGTGCCAGCAGTCAGGGGCGGGGCACAGATACGCAGTATTTT. This gives the protein CASSQGRGTDTQYF.

The gene calls are TRBV5-6 and TRBJ2-7; 9 bases are a match to TRBD1. CDR1 is SGHDT, CDR2 YYEEEE, per germline. The V gene end was trimmed by 4 bases and the J gene end by 2 bases; junction bases not matched to a gene: 1. The CDR3 has 13 amino acids. CDR3 nucleotides: TGTGCCAGCAGCCGGACAGGGGCCTACGAGCAGTACTTC. Its protein is CASSRTGAYEQYF.